This TCR beta chain was captured in a study of T cell responses to AZD1222 COVID-19 vaccine. Findings of the study overall: Researchers took repertoire samples only after the peak T cell response had come. Spike-specific TCR breadth and depth grew following two AZD1222 doses.

About this clone: What it binds is unknown.

Repertoires were generated with immunoSEQ multiplex PCR, while TCRdb's copy carries only in-frame clones and drops some. There are about 140,000 clones in the sample; roughly 89% occur only once, and approximately 5.4% lies in the top ten. This CDR3 region has 15 residues. Looked up from germline, CDR1 is SGHRS and CDR2 is YFSETQ. The germline V and J ends were trimmed by 5 bases and 9 bases, with 18 bases remaining between them. This chain connects TRBV5-1 to TRBJ1-6; D possibly corresponds to TRBD1 (5 bases). The sequencing used peripheral blood, collected on day 0 of AZD1222 vaccination. The sequence came from an adult in good health. The CDR3 reads CASSMGQRQGSPLHF. The DNA for the CDR3 is TGCGCCAGCAGTATGGGTCAGAGGCAGGGTTCACCCCTCCACTTT.